This TCR beta chain was sequenced in a study of neurological immune-mediated disorders. Germline loops: CDR1 DFQATT, CDR2 SNEGSKA (reference sequence). The CDR3 loop spans 15 amino acids. V dropped 0 bases and J dropped 0; count of bases not matched to a gene: 3. This clonotype has ten or more counts. Its target is unknown. The cDNA was synthesized by means of template-switch 5'RACE, which was carried out with 10-nucleotide random UMIs. TCRdb itself ran the 5' RACE reads through MiXCR, one entry per CDR3 protein. The table has about 59,000 distinct CDR3 sequences, about 25% seen once; the top ten hold 4.6%. Study-wide results and limits: Whereas HTLV-1-associated myelopathy showed the most TCR clonal expansion, multiple sclerosis showed the least, with levels below those of healthy controls.

Time point noted: technical triplicate 2. The study built unsorted libraries from 2 million PBMCs kept at -80 C. This chain links TRBV20-1 with TRBJ2-5, with TRBD1 matching 8 bases. The source of this sequence is a man in his 60s with HTLV-1-associated myelopathy (HAM/TSP). Sequencing was done on a sample of PBMCs. In DNA form, the CDR3 reads TGCAGTGCTAGAGATCAGGGGGCGAACCAAGAGACCCAGTACTTC. Encoded protein: CSARDQGANQETQYF.